This T cell receptor beta chain was profiled in a study of early T cells in non-severe SARS-CoV-2 infection. This clonotype has ten or more counts. TCRdb independently ran MiXCR on the 5' RACE reads; one entry per CDR3 protein. The sample holds tens of thousands of distinct CDR3 sequences; around 6.1% are singletons and the top ten take approximately 13%. The CDR3 spans 16 residues. Trimming took off 5 bases at V and 2 bases at J, with 16 bases between the two ends. This rearrangement joins TRBV12-3 or TRBV12-4 to TRBJ2-1; tentatively, D is TRBD2 (6 bases). The clonotype originates from an adult who was a healthcare worker with PCR-confirmed SARS-CoV-2 infection or an uninfected control (not recorded which). The sample consisted of whole blood. In DNA form, the CDR3 reads TGTGCCAGCAGTCGCGCGGGGCAGAAAACCTACAATGAGCAGTTCTTC. It encodes CASSRAGQKTYNEQFF.